This T cell receptor beta chain comes out of a study of cytomegalovirus exposure and HLA in healthy donors. The study, taken as a whole, reports: Among TCR sequences, most were rare, though some public TCRs appeared in many donors. Of the V segments, some could not be distinguished, including TRBV6-2 and TRBV6-3, and were excluded.

This CDR3 is built from 18 residues. Per the germline V gene, CDR1 is LNHDA and CDR2 is SQIVND (reference sequence). Trimming took off 3 bases at V and 0 bases at J, with 18 bases between the two ends. Primers: 60 Vbeta forward and 13 Jbeta reverse. The table came from immunoSEQ multiplex PCR; TCRdb's copy has only in-frame clones and leaves some out. In the table there are some 190,000 clones, around 76% of which are singletons. Details on this clone: Its antigen remains unidentified.

This clonotype was sampled from a woman aged 25 to 45 in good health and CMV-seropositive. Input material: PBMCs. The genes are TRBV19 and TRBJ1-5, with D maybe TRBD1 (5 bases). The CDR3 DNA sequence: TGTGCCAGTAGTATTCCGGGAGGGGACCTTCATAGCAATCAGCCCCAGCATTTT. Amino acids: CASSIPGGDLHSNQPQHF. Together with reference TRBV19 and TRBJ1-5, the CDR3 gives the full variable domain: DGGITQSPKYLFRKEGQNVTLSCEQNLNHDAMYWYRQDPGQGLRLIYYSQIVNDFQKGDIAEGYSVSREKKESFPLTVTSAQKNPTAFYLCASSIPGGDLHSNQPQHFGDGTRLSIL.